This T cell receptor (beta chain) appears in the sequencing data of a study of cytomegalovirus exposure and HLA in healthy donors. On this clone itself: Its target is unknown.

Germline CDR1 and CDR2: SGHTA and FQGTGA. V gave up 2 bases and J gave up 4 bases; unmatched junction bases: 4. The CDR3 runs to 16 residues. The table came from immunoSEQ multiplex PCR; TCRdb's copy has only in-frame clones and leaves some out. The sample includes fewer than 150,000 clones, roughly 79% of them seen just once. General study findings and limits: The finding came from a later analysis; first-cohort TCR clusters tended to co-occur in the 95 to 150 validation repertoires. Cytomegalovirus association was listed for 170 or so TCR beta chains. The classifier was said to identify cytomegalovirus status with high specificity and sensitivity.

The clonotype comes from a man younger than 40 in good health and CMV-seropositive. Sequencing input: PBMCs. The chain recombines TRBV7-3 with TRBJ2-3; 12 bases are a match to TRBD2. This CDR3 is CASSLSSGGGADTQYF. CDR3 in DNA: TGTGCCAGCAGCTTATCTAGCGGGGGGGGAGCAGATACGCAGTATTTT. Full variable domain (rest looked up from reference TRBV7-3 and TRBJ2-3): GAGVSQTPSNKVTEKGKYVELRCDPISGHTALYWYRQSLGQGPEFLIYFQGTGAADDSGLPNDRFFAVRPEGSVSTLKIQRTERGDSAVYLCASSLSSGGGADTQYFGPGTRLTVL.